What follows are 31 T cell receptor beta chains derived from one specimen sequenced in a study of T cell responses to AZD1222 COVID-19 vaccine. Using immunoSEQ multiplex PCR, the repertoire was profiled, and TCRdb retains in-frame clones only, with some absent. In the table there are roughly 90,000 clones, around 89% of which are singletons. The specimen comprised peripheral blood, sampled 28 days after the second AZD1222 dose. These receptors were obtained from an adult who received the AZD1222 COVID-19 vaccine.

The rearrangement uses TRBV27 and TRBJ1-3; D is undetermined. The CDR3 consists of 16 residues. Trimming pared 3 bases from V and 0 bases from J, leaving 12 bases between. In germline, CDR1 is MNHEY, CDR2 SMNVEV (reference sequence). CDR3 sequence: CASSFNAGFSGNTIYF. Written as DNA, the CDR3 is TGTGCCAGCAGTTTCAACGCAGGCTTCTCTGGAAACACCATATATTTT.

The chain joins TRBV30 to TRBJ1-1; D gene uncertain. This CDR3 contains 11 residues. The germline V gene encodes CDR1 GTSNPN and CDR2 SVGIG (reference sequence). The V gene lost 0 bases and the J gene lost 10 bases, with 9 bases spanning the gap. The CDR3 spells CAWSVEPAAFF. In DNA form, the CDR3 reads TGTGCCTGGAGTGTAGAACCGGCAGCTTTCTTT.

The chain uses TRBV6-5 and TRBJ2-3; 9 bases map to TRBD1. The CDR3 sequence is 14 residues long. Germline CDR1 reads MNHEY; CDR2 reads SVGAGI. Trimming took 7 bases from V and 2 from J; bases not matched to a gene: 4. The CDR3 bases are TGTGCCAGCACGTGGACAGGGGCCACAGATACGCAGTATTTT. Its protein is CASTWTGATDTQYF.

The chain uses TRBV6-1 and TRBJ2-7; TRBD1 matches at 7 bases. Germline CDR1 and CDR2: MNHNS and SASEGT. The CDR3 is made up of 15 amino acids. After removal of 2 bases from V and 2 bases from J, the junction contained 6 bases not matched to a gene. CDR3 region: CASSEFTGAPYEQYF. The DNA of the CDR3 is TGTGCCAGCAGTGAATTCACAGGGGCCCCCTACGAGCAGTACTTC.

CDR3 DNA: TGTGCCAGTAGTATTGACGGGCAGGAAAAAATCGGTGGCTACACCTTC. Its translation is CASSIDGQEKIGGYTF. This rearrangement joins TRBV19 to TRBJ1-2; D gene ambiguous. In germline, CDR1 is LNHDA, CDR2 SQIVND (reference sequence). Trimming left V 3 bases short and J 7 bases short, with 21 bases between. The CDR3 has 16 residues.

The rearrangement links TRBV5-4 to TRBJ2-2; no reliable D call. Trimming pared 4 bases from V and 3 bases from J, leaving 16 bases between. In germline, CDR1 is SGHNT, CDR2 YYREEE (reference sequence). The CDR3 totals 16 residues. The CDR3 bases are TGTGCCAGCAGCACCCAACCAGGTGCGGACACCGGGGAGCTGTTTTTT. Translated: CASSTQPGADTGELFF.

Here the CDR3 reads CASSARGLILNTEAFF. CDR3 bases: TGTGCCAGTAGTGCCAGGGGTCTTATTCTGAACACTGAAGCTTTCTTT. This chain links TRBV19 with TRBJ1-1; tentatively, D is TRBD1 (6 bases). Per the germline V gene, CDR1 is LNHDA and CDR2 is SQIVND (reference sequence). V lost 5 bases and J lost 0, with 16 bases in between. This CDR3 spans 16 amino acids.

J is TRBJ2-5 and V is TRBV6-5; 9 bases line up with TRBD2. V shed 6 bases and J 3 bases; nucleotides not matched to a gene: 8. This CDR3 is 15 amino acids long. Germline CDR1 is MNHEY and CDR2 is SVGAGI. The CDR3 loop is CASSPGLAIEETQYF. CDR3 sequence (DNA): TGTGCCAGCAGCCCGGGACTAGCAATAGAAGAGACCCAGTACTTC.

The CDR3 spells CASAHRVSTDTQYF. In nucleotides, the CDR3 is TGTGCCAGTGCACACAGGGTTAGCACAGATACGCAGTATTTT. The V and J genes are TRBV19 and TRBJ2-3; maybe TRBD1 (6 bases). Deletions cut 8 bases from V and 0 bases from J, with 12 bases between. Per the germline V gene, CDR1 is LNHDA and CDR2 is SQIVND (reference sequence). CDR3 length: 14 residues.

The gene calls are TRBV5-1 and TRBJ2-1; 10 bases fit TRBD2. J was trimmed by 9 bases and V by 0 bases; bases with no gene match: 9. Germline V gives CDR1 SGHRS, CDR2 YFSETQ. The CDR3 sequence is 16 residues long. The CDR3 loop reads CASSLDASGSSFEQFF. CDR3 DNA: TGCGCCAGCAGCTTGGACGCTAGCGGGAGTTCCTTTGAGCAGTTCTTC.

The chain couples TRBV7-9 to TRBJ1-6; D remains ambiguous. The CDR3 runs 14 residues. The V end lost 5 bases, the J end lost 5 bases, and 10 bases lay between the germline ends. Germline CDR1 reads SEHNR; CDR2 reads FQNEAQ (reference sequence). Here the CDR3 DNA reads TGTGCCAGCAGCGGACGTCTTGATAATTCACCCCTCCACTTT. Protein sequence: CASSGRLDNSPLHF.

The CDR3 DNA sequence: TGTGCCAGCAGTGACGCTAGCGGGGGGGAGACCGGGGAGCTGTTTTTT. Its protein product is CASSDASGGETGELFF. The chain has TRBV6-4 and TRBJ2-2, with 12 bases aligning to TRBD2. Trimming removed 2 bases from V and 5 bases from J; junction bases left unmatched: 3. The CDR3 is made up of 16 amino acids. Germline loops: CDR1 MRHNA, CDR2 SNTAGT.

The V call is TRBV5-1, the J call TRBJ2-7; 10 positions match TRBD1. V trimming: 2 bases; J trimming: 5 bases; junction bases outside the gene matches: 7. This CDR3 comprises 15 residues. CDR1 is SGHRS, CDR2 YFSETQ, per germline. The CDR3 loop reads CASSFLGTGVNEQYF. The CDR3 region has the DNA TGCGCCAGCAGCTTCTTGGGGACAGGGGTGAACGAGCAGTACTTC.

This clone was seen more than once but under ten times. The chain recombines TRBV7-9 with TRBJ1-3; 7 bases agree with TRBD1. Trimming removed 5 bases from V and 2 bases from J; junction bases left unmatched: 15. Germline V gene sequence: CDR1 SEHNR, CDR2 FQNEAQ (reference sequence). The CDR3 covers 18 residues. The CDR3, as DNA: TGTGCCAGCAGCCGGGACAGTGTTTCGAGAGGGGCTGGAAACACCATATATTTT. Protein product: CASSRDSVSRGAGNTIYF. Combining the CDR3 with reference TRBV7-9 and TRBJ1-3 gives the whole variable domain DTGVSQNPRHKITKRGQNVTFRCDPISEHNRLYWYRQTLGQGPEFLTYFQNEAQLEKSRLLSDRFSAERPKGSFSTLEIQRTEQGDSAMYLCASSRDSVSRGAGNTIYFGEGSWLTVV.

This chain links TRBV4-3 with TRBJ2-7, with TRBD1 as a possible D gene (6 bases). The germline V gene encodes CDR1 LGHNA and CDR2 YSLEER. V lost 4 bases, J lost 5 bases, and 27 bases lay in between. The CDR3 extends over 18 amino acids. The CDR3 loop reads CASSLQPPHRDNPNEQYF. The DNA for the CDR3 is TGCGCCAGCAGCCTCCAACCGCCCCACAGGGATAACCCTAACGAGCAGTACTTC.

The rearrangement links TRBV3-1 (or the pseudogene TRBV3-2) to TRBJ2-1; the D gene is possibly TRBD1 (6 bases). CDR1 is LGHDT, CDR2 YNNKEL, per germline (reference sequence). The CDR3 loop spans 14 amino acids. V lost 0 bases and J 4 bases, leaving 7 bases between the germline ends. CDR3 DNA sequence: TGTGCCAGCAGCCAAGATCAGGGGTACAATGAGCAGTTCTTC. Amino acid sequence: CASSQDQGYNEQFF.

This chain uses TRBV19 with TRBJ1-5, with 9 bases matching TRBD1. In germline, CDR1 is LNHDA, CDR2 SQIVND (reference sequence). Losses at the gene ends were 8 bases for V and 5 bases for J; bases not matched to a gene: 7. The CDR3 loop spans 14 amino acids. The CDR3 DNA follows: TGTGCCAGTTTTCCGGGACAGGGTTATCAGCCCCAGCATTTT. Amino acids: CASFPGQGYQPQHF.

This chain connects TRBV18 to TRBJ2-7; TRBD1 aligns across 9 bases. Germline CDR1 and CDR2: KGHSH and LQKENI. The trim removed 4 bases at V and 5 bases at J, leaving 3 bases unmatched. The CDR3 extends over 13 amino acids. The CDR3 reads CASSLRQGDEQYF. In DNA, the CDR3 is TGTGCCAGCTCACTGAGACAGGGGGACGAGCAGTACTTC. The whole variable domain, filled in from reference TRBV18 and TRBJ2-7, reads NAGVMQNPRHLVRRRGQEARLRCSPMKGHSHVYWYRQLPEEGLKFMVYLQKENIIDESGMPKERFSAEFPKEGPSILRIQQVVRGDSAAYFCASSLRQGDEQYFGPGTRLTVT.

The rearrangement uses TRBV4-2 and TRBJ1-2, with D possibly TRBD1 on 5 matching bases. Germline V CDR1 and CDR2: LGHNA, YNFKEQ. This CDR3 is built from 14 residues. V was clipped by 2 bases and J by 5 bases, with 12 bases between them. In nucleotides, the CDR3 is TGTGCCAGCAGCCAAAAGACAGATGGTTATGGCTACACCTTC. This translates into CASSQKTDGYGYTF.

Points on this clone: Other DNA sequences within the sample encode an identical CDR3. The chain combines TRBV6-2 or TRBV6-3 with TRBJ1-5; D is ambiguous. Trimming stripped 0 bases from V and 3 bases from J, with 15 bases between. The CDR3 sequence is 17 residues long. The germline V gene has CDR1 MNHEY and CDR2 SVGEGT. The CDR3 is CASSYSFQILFNQPQHF. Written as DNA, the CDR3 is TGTGCCAGCAGTTACTCGTTCCAGATACTATTCAATCAGCCCCAGCATTTT.

This chain uses TRBV11-2 with TRBJ1-6; a possible D gene is TRBD1 (6 bases). From germline, CDR1 is SGHAT and CDR2 FQNNGV. The CDR3 is 14 residues long. Deletions cut 5 bases from V and 6 bases from J, with 11 bases between. CDR3: CASSPDSVNSPLHF. The CDR3 DNA sequence: TGTGCCAGCAGCCCGGACAGTGTTAATTCACCCCTCCACTTT. The whole variable domain, remainder taken from reference TRBV11-2 and TRBJ1-6, is EAGVAQSPRYKIIEKRQSVAFWCNPISGHATLYWYQQILGQGPKLLIQFQNNGVVDDSQLPKDRFSAERLKGVDSTLKIQPAKLEDSAVYLCASSPDSVNSPLHFGNGTRLTVT.

The chain combines TRBV24-1 with TRBJ2-7; 8 positions match TRBD2. This CDR3 is 17 amino acids long. CDR1 is KGHDR, CDR2 SFDVKD, per germline. CDR3 DNA sequence: TGTGCAAGAGGAGGGGTTATTAGCGGGAAGGTTGACTACGAGCAGTACTTC. It is translated as CARGGVISGKVDYEQYF.

CDR3 DNA sequence: TGTGCCAGCAGCTTTTCGGTTGGGGCAGGGGACTATGGCTACACCTTC. Amino acids: CASSFSVGAGDYGYTF. The gene calls are TRBV13 and TRBJ1-2, with a possible D match to TRBD1 (6 bases). Trimming took 3 bases from V and 3 from J, leaving 17 bases between them. The CDR3 contains 16 residues. The V gene's germline CDR1 is PRHDT and CDR2 FYEKMQ (reference sequence).

This chain connects TRBV25-1 to TRBJ1-2; 11 bases align to TRBD1. This CDR3 spans 14 amino acids. Losses at the gene ends were 2 bases for V and 8 bases for J; bases not matched to a gene: 4. The V gene's germline CDR1 is MGHDK and CDR2 SYGVNS. CDR3 sequence (DNA): TGTGCCAGCAGTGAAGCCGGGACAGGGGGAGGCTACACCTTC. Translating it yields CASSEAGTGGGYTF.

The rearrangement links TRBV19 to TRBJ1-5, with no clear D. Germline V gene data show CDR1 as LNHDA and CDR2 as SQIVND (reference sequence). V lost 6 bases to trimming and J lost 6 bases, with 12 bases between them. The CDR3 has 13 amino acids. CDR3 nucleotide sequence: TGTGCCAGTAGGACCCGGGGATTTCAGCCCCAGCATTTT. As protein: CASRTRGFQPQHF.

This clone was seen once. The chain uses TRBV25-1 and TRBJ2-7, with 10 bases identical to TRBD2. With 1 base clipped from V and 5 bases from J, the junction kept 11 bases outside the gene matches. There are 17 residues in the CDR3. Per germline, CDR1 MGHDK and CDR2 SYGVNS. CDR3 amino acids: CASSEWGASGSKHEQYF. CDR3 coding DNA: TGTGCCAGCAGTGAATGGGGGGCTAGCGGGAGTAAACACGAGCAGTACTTC.

This chain joins TRBV7-2 and TRBJ2-5, with D possibly called TRBD1 or TRBD2 (5 bases each). Germline CDR1 SGHTA, CDR2 FQGNSA. The CDR3 consists of 15 residues. Trimming left V 4 bases short and J 4 bases short, with 16 bases between. The CDR3 nucleotides are TGTGCCAGCAGCTCGACCTGGGGGTCGGGAGAGACCCAGTACTTC. Protein product: CASSSTWGSGETQYF. Variable domain in full (rest from reference TRBV7-2 and TRBJ2-5): GAGVSQSPSNKVTEKGKDVELRCDPISGHTALYWYRQSLGQGLEFLIYFQGNSAPDKSGLPSDRFSAERTGGSVSTLTIQRTQQEDSAVYLCASSSTWGSGETQYFGPGTRLLVL.

Remarks on this clone: This specimen includes other DNA sequences encoding the same CDR3. This sequence joins TRBV11-2 and TRBJ2-3, with D hard to call. With 5 bases removed from V and 2 bases from J, the gap between germline ends came to 14 bases. Germline loops: CDR1 SGHAT, CDR2 FQNNGV. CDR3 size: 15 residues. CDR3 residues: CASSAPLGLTDTQYF. The CDR3 nucleotides read TGTGCCAGCAGCGCCCCACTCGGTCTCACAGATACGCAGTATTTT.

The J gene is TRBJ1-5, the V gene TRBV19; D unresolved. Germline CDR1 LNHDA, CDR2 SQIVND (reference sequence). This CDR3 comprises 14 residues. Trimming shortened V by 6 bases and J by 5 bases, and 14 bases separated the two germline ends. CDR3 bases: TGTGCCAGTAGATACGCCTCAAGGGATCAGCCCCAGCATTTT. It translates to CASRYASRDQPQHF.

This sequence joins TRBV11-1 and TRBJ1-4; no clear D. CDR1 and CDR2 (germline): SGHAT, FQDESV (reference sequence). The CDR3 sequence is 13 residues long. The germline V and J ends were trimmed by 3 bases and 7 bases, with 9 bases remaining between them. The chain's CDR3 is CASSFGYSEKLFF. DNA of the CDR3: TGTGCCAGCAGCTTCGGCTACAGTGAAAAACTGTTTTTT. Complete variable domain (other parts from reference TRBV11-1 and TRBJ1-4): EAEVAQSPRYKITEKSQAVAFWCDPISGHATLYWYRQILGQGPELLVQFQDESVVDDSQLPKDRFSAERLKGVDSTLKIQPAELGDSAMYLCASSFGYSEKLFFGSGTQLSVL.

The chain employs TRBV18 and TRBJ1-6; D possibly corresponds to TRBD1 (5 bases). V dropped 3 bases and J dropped 11 bases, with 8 bases sitting between them. The CDR3 runs to 12 residues. Looked up from germline, CDR1 is KGHSH and CDR2 is LQKENI. CDR3 amino acids: CASSPPGAPLHF. CDR3 bases: TGTGCCAGCTCACCCCCGGGGGCACCCCTCCACTTT.